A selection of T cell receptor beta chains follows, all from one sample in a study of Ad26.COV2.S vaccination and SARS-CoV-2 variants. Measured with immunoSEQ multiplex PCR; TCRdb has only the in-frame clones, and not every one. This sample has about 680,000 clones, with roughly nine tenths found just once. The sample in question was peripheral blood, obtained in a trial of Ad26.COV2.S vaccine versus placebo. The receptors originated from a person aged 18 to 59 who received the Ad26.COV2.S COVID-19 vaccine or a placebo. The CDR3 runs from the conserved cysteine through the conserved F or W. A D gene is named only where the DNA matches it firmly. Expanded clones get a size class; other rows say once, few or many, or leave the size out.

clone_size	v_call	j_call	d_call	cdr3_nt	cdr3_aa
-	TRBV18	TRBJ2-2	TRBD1	TGTGCCAGCTCTCCTCAGGGGGCGAACACCGGGGAGCTGTTTTTT	CASSPQGANTGELFF
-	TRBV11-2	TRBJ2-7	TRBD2	TGTGCCACCAAAGCGGGAGGGTCGGTAGAGCAGTACTTC	CATKAGGSVEQYF
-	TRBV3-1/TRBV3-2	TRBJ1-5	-	TGTGCCAGCAGCCAAGAGTGGAATCAGCCCCAGCATTTT	CASSQEWNQPQHF
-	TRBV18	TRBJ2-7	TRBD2	TGTGCCAGCTCATCGGGCTGGGGGGGGACCTACGAGCAGTACTTC	CASSSGWGGTYEQYF
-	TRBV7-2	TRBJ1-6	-	TGTGCCAGCAGTCCGGGGACGGCAGATTCACCCCTCCACTTT	CASSPGTADSPLHF
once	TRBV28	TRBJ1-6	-	TGTGCCAGCAGTTTATCGTGGGACGGTTATTCACCCCTCCACTTT	CASSLSWDGYSPLHF
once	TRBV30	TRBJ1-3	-	TGTGCCTGGACCGCACGCCCGGCCGGCTCTGGAAACACCATATATTTT	CAWTARPAGSGNTIYF
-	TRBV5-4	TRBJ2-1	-	TGTGCCAGTCGTCATGGAGGCTACAATGAGCAGTTCTTC	CASRHGGYNEQFF
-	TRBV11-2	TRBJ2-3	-	TGTGCCAGCAGCTTCCCGCAGGGTAGCACAGATACGCAGTATTTT	CASSFPQGSTDTQYF
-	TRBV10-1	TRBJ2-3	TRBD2	TGCGCCAGCACGAAGGGCGGGGGAACCACAGATACGCAGTATTTT	CASTKGGGTTDTQYF